These 26 T cell receptor beta chains came from one sample sequenced in a study of OX40 agonist ivuxolimab in advanced cancers. TCRdb's table, derived via immunoSEQ multiplex PCR, lists solely in-frame clones and lacks some. Among 20,000 to 25,000 clones, 75% to 95% were seen once, and the ten largest hold 58%. Sequencing was performed on CD4+ or CD8+ T cells sorted from blood, taken in a trial of the OX40 agonist ivuxolimab. These receptors came from an adult with an advanced solid tumor such as melanoma, head and neck, liver or kidney cancer.

This clone showed up just a few times. The chain uses TRBV30 and TRBJ2-7, with TRBD1 matching 9 bases. V shed 1 base, J shed 5 bases, and the junction held 6 bases outside the gene matches. The CDR3 consists of 14 residues. Germline CDR1 reads GTSNPN; CDR2 reads SVGIG (reference sequence). The CDR3 region is CAWSGDRVDHEQYF. As DNA, the CDR3 is TGTGCCTGGAGTGGGGACAGGGTTGACCACGAGCAGTACTTC.

This chain uses TRBV7-2 with TRBJ1-6, with D tentatively TRBD1 (6 bases). V was clipped by 5 bases and J by 9 bases, with 14 bases between them. CDR3 length: 14 amino acids. Germline V gives CDR1 SGHTA, CDR2 FQGNSA. This CDR3 is CASSGGGEGSPLHF. Here the CDR3 DNA reads TGTGCCAGCAGCGGGGGGGGCGAGGGTTCACCCCTCCACTTT.

The chain combines TRBV4-1 with TRBJ2-1; no clear D. The germline CDR1 and CDR2 sequences are MGHRA and YSYEKL. The CDR3 runs 15 residues. Trimming cost V 4 bases and J 5 bases, with 15 bases left between them. The CDR3 nucleotides are TGCGCCAGCAGCCCTTCCGAAACGAAGAACAATGAGCAGTTCTTC. Its translation is CASSPSETKNNEQFF.

This clone was recorded a few times. The rearrangement links TRBV6-6 to TRBJ2-3; D remains ambiguous. The germline V gene encodes CDR1 MNHNY and CDR2 SVGAGI (reference sequence). The CDR3 extends over 13 amino acids. The V end lost 2 bases, the J end lost 2 bases, and 5 bases lay between the germline ends. The CDR3 DNA follows: TGTGCCAGCAGTTACGTGGTCACAGATACGCAGTATTTT. It specifies CASSYVVTDTQYF.

The chain links TRBV7-9 to TRBJ2-7; D possibly uses TRBD1 or TRBD2 (6 bases each). Germline CDR1 SEHNR, CDR2 FQNEAQ (reference sequence). Trimming left V 0 bases short and J 2 bases short, with 8 bases between. The CDR3 contains 14 residues. The CDR3 loop reads CASSLAGGAYEQYF. In nucleotides, the CDR3 is TGTGCCAGCAGCTTAGCGGGGGGCGCCTACGAGCAGTACTTC.

V usage is TRBV10-2 and J usage is TRBJ2-7; D is tentatively TRBD1 or TRBD2 (5 bases each). Trimming took 3 bases from V and 2 from J, leaving 11 bases between them. The CDR3 is 14 amino acids. Germline CDR1 WSHSY, CDR2 SAAADI. This CDR3 reads CASSEGQGPYEQYF. In DNA, the CDR3 is TGCGCCAGCAGTGAAGGCCAGGGACCCTACGAGCAGTACTTC.

The chain recombines TRBV5-6 with TRBJ2-7, with TRBD1 matching over 7 bases. The CDR3 extends over 15 amino acids. CDR1 is SGHDT, CDR2 YYEEEE, per germline. V lost 3 bases to trimming and J lost 2 bases; unmatched junction nucleotides: 8. The CDR3 is CASSSTGQLTYEQYF. DNA for the CDR3: TGTGCCAGCAGCTCAACGGGACAGTTAACCTACGAGCAGTACTTC.

Only one count was recorded for this clone. The V call is TRBV6-1, the J call TRBJ2-7; 9 nucleotides line up with TRBD1. This CDR3 contains 16 residues. J gave up 2 bases and V 2 bases, and 7 bases lay outside the gene matches. The germline V gene has CDR1 MNHNS and CDR2 SASEGT. The CDR3 spells CASSEPGQGATYEQYF. The CDR3 DNA reads as TGTGCCAGCAGTGAACCGGGACAGGGTGCCACCTACGAGCAGTACTTC.

The V gene is TRBV10-1, the J gene TRBJ2-2; TRBD2 matches at 8 bases. Germline V gives CDR1 WNHNN, CDR2 SYGVQD (reference sequence). The CDR3 extends over 17 amino acids. With 5 bases clipped from V and 3 bases from J, the junction kept 11 bases outside the gene matches. The CDR3 bases are TGCGCCAGCAGTCCCGGGGGTAGCGGGGAGGACACCGGGGAGCTGTTTTTT. Its protein product is CASSPGGSGEDTGELFF.

The J gene is TRBJ2-7, the V gene TRBV19; a weak D match, TRBD1 (6 bases). The germline CDR1 and CDR2 sequences are LNHDA and SQIVND (reference sequence). Trimming stripped 5 bases from V and 3 bases from J, with 11 bases between. The CDR3 contains 13 residues. This CDR3 is CASSSGQFYEQYF. The CDR3 DNA sequence: TGTGCCAGTAGTTCCGGACAGTTCTACGAGCAGTACTTC.

This sequence joins TRBV27 and TRBJ1-5, with D unclear. The V gene lost 0 bases and the J gene lost 4 bases, with 19 bases spanning the gap. The CDR3 consists of 18 residues. Germline CDR1 MNHEY, CDR2 SMNVEV (reference sequence). The CDR3 DNA is TGTGCCAGCAGTTTATCTTTTTCTGGGGATTACGGTAATCAGCCCCAGCATTTT. It codes for CASSLSFSGDYGNQPQHF.

The chain couples TRBV5-1 to TRBJ1-2; 10 bases line up with TRBD1. The CDR3 loop spans 15 amino acids. Germline-derived CDR1 and CDR2 are SGHRS and YFSETQ. J gave up 4 bases and V 4 bases, and 7 bases lay outside the gene matches. The CDR3 sequence: CASSPWTGGTYGYTF. CDR3 in DNA: TGCGCCAGCAGCCCATGGACAGGGGGAACCTATGGCTACACCTTC.

The chain has TRBV5-6 and TRBJ2-5; D call uncertain. Germline V CDR1 and CDR2: SGHDT, YYEEEE. This CDR3 has 14 amino acids. Trimming pared 5 bases from V and 2 bases from J, leaving 13 bases between. CDR3 bases: TGTGCCAGCAGGACTTGGGGTAGGCAAGAGACCCAGTACTTC. Amino acids: CASRTWGRQETQYF.

The chain is built from TRBV15 and TRBJ1-6; D uncertain. The CDR3 has 17 amino acids. Germline CDR1 LNHNV, CDR2 YYDKDF (reference sequence). With 4 bases removed from V and 10 bases from J, the gap between germline ends came to 23 bases. This CDR3 is CATSKGGRSGFESPLHF. In DNA, the CDR3 is TGTGCCACCAGCAAGGGTGGAAGGAGTGGGTTTGAATCACCCCTCCACTTT.

The rearrangement links TRBV29-1 to TRBJ1-1; D unresolved. The V end was cut by 0 bases, the J end by 2 bases, with 4 bases between. The CDR3 extends over 12 amino acids. From germline, CDR1 is SQVTM and CDR2 ANQGSEA. CDR3 amino acids: CSVEDNNTEAFF. Here the CDR3 DNA reads TGCAGCGTTGAAGATAATAACACTGAAGCTTTCTTT.

The chain employs TRBV5-4 and TRBJ2-7, with TRBD1 identical over 8 bases. Unmatched junction bases numbered 6, after V lost 1 base and J lost 3 bases. The CDR3 has 15 residues. In germline, CDR1 is SGHNT, CDR2 YYREEE (reference sequence). In DNA, the CDR3 is TGTGCCAGCAGCTTGACCGGGACAGGCAACTACGAGCAGTACTTC. Translating it yields CASSLTGTGNYEQYF.

The V gene is TRBV6-5, the J gene TRBJ2-7; D gene uncertain. Germline-derived CDR1 and CDR2 are MNHEY and SVGAGI. This CDR3 spans 15 amino acids. V dropped 0 bases and J dropped 0 bases, with 9 bases sitting between them. The CDR3 spells CASSYSPESSYEQYF. Written as DNA, the CDR3 is TGTGCCAGCAGTTACTCTCCGGAGAGCTCCTACGAGCAGTACTTC.

The V gene is TRBV18, the J gene TRBJ2-3; TRBD1 matches at 7 bases. CDR3 length: 14 amino acids. J was trimmed by 3 bases and V by 3 bases; bases with no gene match: 3. The V gene's germline CDR1 is KGHSH and CDR2 LQKENI. The CDR3 region is CASSPAGGTDTQYF. In DNA, the CDR3 is TGTGCCAGCTCACCGGCAGGGGGAACAGATACGCAGTATTTT.

The rearrangement uses TRBV19 and TRBJ2-7, with 8 bases aligning to TRBD2. Trimming cost V 5 bases and J 7 bases; bases outside gene matches: 10. Germline assignment: CDR1 LNHDA and CDR2 SQIVND (reference sequence). The CDR3 consists of 14 residues. The CDR3 nucleotides are TGTGCCAGTAGTCGGACTAGCCTAATAGGAGAGCAGTACTTC. It translates to CASSRTSLIGEQYF.

This chain joins TRBV7-9 and TRBJ2-7; D gene unclear. The ends were cut back, 2 bases at V and 3 bases at J, with 11 bases in the middle. CDR1 and CDR2 (germline): SEHNR, FQNEAQ (reference sequence). This CDR3 contains 14 residues. The CDR3 bases are TGTGCCAGCAGCTTACGAGGACGGAACTACGAGCAGTACTTC. Translation gives CASSLRGRNYEQYF.

V usage is TRBV6-5 and J usage is TRBJ2-7; D might be TRBD1 (5 bases). The germline V gene encodes CDR1 MNHEY and CDR2 SVGAGI. Trimming shortened V by 6 bases and J by 4 bases, and 10 bases separated the two germline ends. There are 12 residues in the CDR3. The CDR3 region is CASSPGLYEQYF. Here the CDR3 DNA reads TGTGCCAGCAGCCCAGGGTTGTACGAGCAGTACTTC.

This clone was observed many times. The V gene is TRBV13, the J gene TRBJ2-1; D possibly corresponds to TRBD2 (7 bases). The germline gives CDR1 PRHDT, CDR2 FYEKMQ (reference sequence). The CDR3 contains 14 residues. V was trimmed by 5 bases and J by 10 bases, leaving 18 bases between them. This CDR3 reads CASSLRGAREEQFF. The CDR3 region has the DNA TGTGCCAGCAGCCTTCGGGGGGCGCGGGAAGAGCAGTTCTTC.

The chain has TRBV6-5 and TRBJ2-3, with a weak D call TRBD2 (6 bases). V was trimmed by 5 bases and J by 1 base, leaving 13 bases between them. CDR1 is MNHEY, CDR2 SVGAGI, per germline. The CDR3 contains 15 residues. CDR3 sequence reads: CASSKGGERTDTQYF. The DNA of the CDR3 is TGTGCCAGCAGTAAGGGCGGGGAGCGCACAGATACGCAGTATTTT.

The chain is built from TRBV5-1 and TRBJ2-7; D unclear. Germline assignment: CDR1 SGHRS and CDR2 YFSETQ. The V gene lost 0 bases and the J gene lost 4 bases, with 8 bases spanning the gap. The CDR3 is made up of 13 amino acids. The CDR3 is CASSLAGWYEQYF. The CDR3 nucleotides read TGCGCCAGCAGCTTGGCCGGGTGGTACGAGCAGTACTTC.

The CDR3 region is CAWDPGQGGGEAFF. CDR3 DNA: TGTGCCTGGGATCCGGGACAGGGGGGCGGGGAAGCTTTCTTT. The V call is TRBV30, the J call TRBJ1-1, with TRBD1 identical over 11 bases. The CDR3 runs 14 residues. Trimming removed 5 bases from V and 8 bases from J; junction bases left unmatched: 10. Germline values: CDR1 GTSNPN, CDR2 SVGIG (reference sequence).

The rearrangement joins TRBV7-2 to TRBJ2-7; unclear D gene. V was pared by 4 bases and J by 0 bases, with 4 bases between. This CDR3 comprises 12 residues. Germline V lookup: CDR1 SGHTA, CDR2 FQGNSA. CDR3 sequence: CASSWSSYEQYF. In DNA, the CDR3 is TGTGCCAGCAGCTGGAGCTCCTACGAGCAGTACTTC.